The present TCR beta chain was sequenced within a study of beta chain features in type 1 diabetes. Overall study context: Patient and healthy donor groups were alike in age, gender and cell yields.

Central memory, naive, regulatory and stem cell-like memory CD4+ cells were sorted by CD45RO/CCR7/CD25/CD127/CD95/CD27. This clone occurred a few times. Its antigen is still unknown. Other DNA sequences of this sample code for an identical CDR3. Expressed TCRB transcripts got sequenced, as all isolated RNA was reverse transcribed. Repertoires were generated with immunoSEQ multiplex PCR, while TCRdb's copy carries only in-frame clones and drops some. Among 310,000 or so clones listed, roughly a tenth were seen once. Study findings and constraints: Moderate but significant shortening of TCRB CDR3s was recorded in all four CD4+ subsets from Type 1 diabetes patients. The naive, central memory and Treg TCRB repertoires looked more alike in patients than they did in healthy donors. More deletions and fewer insertions at VDJ junctions were seen in type 1 diabetes patients.

CDR3 length: 11 amino acids. Germline assignment: CDR1 ENHRY and CDR2 SYGVKD. V was trimmed by 4 bases and J by 5 bases, leaving 5 bases between them. The gene calls are TRBV10-3 and TRBJ1-1; D unclear. Sequenced material: central memory CD4+ T cells from blood. The source of this sequence is a young man with type 1 diabetes. DNA for the CDR3: TGTGCCATCAGTGGTGGGACTGAAGCTTTCTTT. This encodes CAISGGTEAFF.